This TCR beta chain emerged from a study of blood T cell repertoires in COVID-19. On the study more broadly: In each case, the material was cDNA or gDNA derived from T cells, B-cell-depleted T cells, or PBMCs.

Per the original data handling: For nucleated cells, counts were estimated from reference gene primer amplification. Some clones are missing from TCRdb's copy, which holds only in-frame ones; the method was immunoSEQ multiplex PCR. That table is the source of V, J and clone size, and D and trimming were worked out from the DNA. The table lists about 4,700 clones, almost 85% of them singletons. The V and J ends lost 0 bases and 6 bases, in that order; junction bases with no gene match: 4. The CDR3 runs 14 residues. CDR1 and CDR2 (germline): MNHEY, SVGEGT. This TCR was sampled from a man in his 70s with active COVID-19. The chain recombines TRBV6-2 or TRBV6-3 with TRBJ1-2, with TRBD1 identical over 7 bases. The sample taken for sequencing was peripheral blood. The CDR3 region has the DNA TGTGCCAGCAGTTACTCGGGACAGAGCGATGGCTACACCTTC. It specifies CASSYSGQSDGYTF.